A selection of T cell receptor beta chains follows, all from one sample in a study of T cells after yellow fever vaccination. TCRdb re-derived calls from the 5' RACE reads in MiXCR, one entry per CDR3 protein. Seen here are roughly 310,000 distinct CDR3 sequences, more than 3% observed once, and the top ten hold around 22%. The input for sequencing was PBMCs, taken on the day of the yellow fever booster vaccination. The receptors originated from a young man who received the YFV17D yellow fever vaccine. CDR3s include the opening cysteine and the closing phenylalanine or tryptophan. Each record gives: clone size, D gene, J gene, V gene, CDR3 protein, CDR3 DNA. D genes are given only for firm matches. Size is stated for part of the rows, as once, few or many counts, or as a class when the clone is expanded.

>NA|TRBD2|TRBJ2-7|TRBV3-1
CASSQVTTSGEQYF
TGTGCCAGCAGCCAAGTTACGACTAGCGGCGAGCAGTACTTC
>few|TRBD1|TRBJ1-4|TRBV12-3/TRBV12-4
CASSLRTGGEKLFF
TGTGCCAGCAGTCTGAGGACAGGAGGGGAAAAACTGTTTTTT
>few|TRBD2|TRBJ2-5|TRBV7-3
CASSTWSSGAETQYF
TGTGCCAGCAGCACGTGGAGTAGCGGGGCAGAGACCCAGTACTTC
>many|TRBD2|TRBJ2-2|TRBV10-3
CAISIAGENTGELFF
TGTGCCATCAGTATAGCGGGGGAGAACACCGGGGAGCTGTTTTTT
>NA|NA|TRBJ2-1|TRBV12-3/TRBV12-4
CASSLYEGGRGNEQFF
TGTGCCAGCAGTTTATATGAGGGGGGCAGGGGCAATGAGCAGTTCTTC
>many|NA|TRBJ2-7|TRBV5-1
CASSPGTAYEQYF
TGCGCCAGCAGCCCCGGGACGGCGTACGAGCAGTACTTC
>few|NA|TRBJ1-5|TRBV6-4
CASSAGLNQPQHF
TGTGCCAGCAGTGCGGGTCTCAATCAGCCCCAGCATTTT
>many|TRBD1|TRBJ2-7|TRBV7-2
CASSSRTGFYEQYF
TGTGCCAGCAGCTCCCGGACAGGGTTCTACGAGCAGTACTTC
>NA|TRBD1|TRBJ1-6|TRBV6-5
CASSYQGALNSPLHF
TGTGCCAGCAGTTACCAGGGGGCGCTTAATTCACCCCTCCACTTT
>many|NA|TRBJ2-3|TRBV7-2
CASSQTLGDTQYF
TGTGCCAGCAGCCAAACCTTAGGCGATACGCAGTATTTT
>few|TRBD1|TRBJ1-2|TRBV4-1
CASSHTDRRYGYTF
TGCGCCAGCAGCCACACGGACAGGAGGTATGGCTACACCTTC
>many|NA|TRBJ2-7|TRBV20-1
CSARLGGGYEQYF
TGCAGTGCTAGGCTTGGAGGCGGGTACGAGCAGTACTTC
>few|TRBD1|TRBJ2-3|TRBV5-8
CASSRDSGTDTQYF
TGTGCCAGCAGCCGGGACAGCGGCACAGATACGCAGTATTTT
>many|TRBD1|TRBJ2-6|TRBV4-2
CASSHGTAISGANVLTF
TGTGCCAGCAGCCATGGGACAGCAATCTCTGGGGCCAACGTCCTGACTTTC
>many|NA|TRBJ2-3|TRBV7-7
CASSLSRGADTQYF
TGTGCTAGCAGCTTATCCAGGGGGGCAGATACGCAGTATTTT
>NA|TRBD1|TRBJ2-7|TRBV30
CAWRQGMGEQYF
TGTGCCTGGAGACAGGGGATGGGCGAGCAGTACTTC
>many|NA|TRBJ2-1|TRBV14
CASSQGGGGYNEQFF
TGTGCCAGCAGCCAAGGGGGCGGAGGGTACAATGAGCAGTTCTTC
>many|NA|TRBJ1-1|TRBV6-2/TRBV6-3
CASSYSTLGGSEAFF
TGTGCCAGCAGTTACTCGACACTGGGTGGGTCTGAAGCTTTCTTT
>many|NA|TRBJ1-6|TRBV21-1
CASSPLRGPTRGYNSPLHF
TGTGCCAGCAGCCCCCTCCGGGGACCTACCAGAGGGTATAATTCACCCCTCCACTTT
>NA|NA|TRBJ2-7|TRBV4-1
CASSQASGVWYEQYF
TGCGCCAGCAGCCAAGCATCAGGGGTATGGTACGAGCAGTACTTC
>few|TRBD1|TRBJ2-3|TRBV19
CASSIGDREGDTQYF
TGTGCCAGTAGTATCGGGGACAGGGAAGGAGATACGCAGTATTTT
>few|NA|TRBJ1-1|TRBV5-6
CASTPGQWLLNTEAFF
TGTGCCAGCACTCCGGGACAATGGTTACTGAACACTGAAGCTTTCTTT
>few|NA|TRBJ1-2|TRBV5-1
CASSLEGENYGYTF
TGCGCCAGCAGCCTAGAGGGGGAGAACTATGGCTACACCTTC
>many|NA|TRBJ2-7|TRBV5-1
CASSFSAASYEQYF
TGCGCCAGCAGCTTTTCGGCAGCCTCCTACGAGCAGTACTTC
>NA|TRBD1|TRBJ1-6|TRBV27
CASSFQGVNSPLHF
TGTGCCAGCAGTTTCCAGGGGGTGAATTCACCCCTCCACTTT
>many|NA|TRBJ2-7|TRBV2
CASQQDGEVYEQYF
TGTGCCAGCCAACAGGACGGGGAAGTATACGAGCAGTACTTC
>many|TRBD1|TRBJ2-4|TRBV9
CASSVRDRGDIQYF
TGTGCCAGCAGCGTAAGGGACAGGGGGGACATTCAGTACTTC
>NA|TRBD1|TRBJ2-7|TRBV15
CATRPTGRGYEQYF
TGTGCCACCAGACCGACAGGGCGTGGTTACGAGCAGTACTTC
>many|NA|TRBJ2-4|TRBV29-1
CSGAKQGPLQNIQYF
TGCAGCGGAGCTAAACAGGGACCCCTCCAAAACATTCAGTACTTC
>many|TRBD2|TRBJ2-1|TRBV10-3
CAISDGGLAGAWDEQFF
TGTGCCATCAGTGACGGTGGTCTAGCGGGGGCTTGGGATGAGCAGTTCTTC
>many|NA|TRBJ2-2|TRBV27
CASSLSSLAGELFF
TGTGCCAGCAGTTTATCGTCCCTGGCCGGGGAGCTGTTTTTT
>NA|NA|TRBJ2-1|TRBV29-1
CSVELGGLTYNEQFF
TGCAGCGTTGAATTAGGCGGCCTGACATACAATGAGCAGTTCTTC
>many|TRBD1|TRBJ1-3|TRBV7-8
CASSLDRAGNTIYF
TGTGCCAGCAGCCTGGACAGGGCTGGAAACACCATATATTTT
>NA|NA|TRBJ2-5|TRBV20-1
CSARTAQETQYF
TGCAGTGCTAGAACAGCACAAGAGACCCAGTACTTC
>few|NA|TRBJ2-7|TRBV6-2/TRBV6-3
CASRRPGHSYEQYF
TGTGCCAGCCGACGGCCGGGACATTCCTACGAGCAGTACTTC
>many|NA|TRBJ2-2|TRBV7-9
CASSLRPTAEGELFF
TGTGCCAGCAGCTTACGGCCCACCGCCGAGGGGGAGCTGTTTTTT
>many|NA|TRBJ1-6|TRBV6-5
CASSYSGSNSPLHF
TGTGCCAGCAGTTACTCGGGCAGCAATTCACCCCTCCACTTT
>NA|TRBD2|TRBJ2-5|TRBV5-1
CASSLLAGVQETQYF
TGCGCCAGCAGCTTACTAGCGGGGGTCCAAGAGACCCAGTACTTC
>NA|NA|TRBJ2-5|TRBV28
CASSALAGKEETQYF
TGTGCCAGCAGTGCTTTGGCGGGGAAAGAAGAGACCCAGTACTTC
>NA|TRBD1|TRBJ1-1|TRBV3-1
CASSQGTGSEAFF
TGTGCCAGCAGCCAAGGGACAGGGAGTGAAGCTTTCTTT
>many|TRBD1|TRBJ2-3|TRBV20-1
CSARGSARGTQYF
TGCAGTGCTAGAGGTTCGGCCAGGGGGACGCAGTATTTT
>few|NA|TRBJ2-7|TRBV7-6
CASSQGRTSRQGSSYEQYF
TGTGCCAGCAGCCAAGGACGGACGTCTCGCCAGGGAAGCTCCTACGAGCAGTACTTC
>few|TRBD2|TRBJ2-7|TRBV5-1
CASSRTSGGAFYEQYF
TGCGCCAGCAGTCGGACTAGCGGGGGTGCCTTTTACGAGCAGTACTTC
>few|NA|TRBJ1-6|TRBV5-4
CASSFGVNNSPLHF
TGTGCCAGCAGCTTTGGGGTTAACAATTCACCCCTCCACTTT
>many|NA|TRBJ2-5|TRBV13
CASSEGFEETQYF
TGTGCCAGCAGCGAAGGGTTCGAGGAGACCCAGTACTTC
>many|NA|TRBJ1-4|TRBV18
CASSPPVGEKLFF
TGTGCCAGCTCACCACCGGTGGGTGAAAAACTGTTTTTT
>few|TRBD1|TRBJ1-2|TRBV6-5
CASSSGTATNYGYTF
TGTGCCAGCAGTTCCGGGACAGCTACTAACTATGGCTACACCTTC
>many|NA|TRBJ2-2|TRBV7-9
CASSLKRRNTGELFF
TGTGCCAGCAGCTTAAAACGCCGGAACACCGGGGAGCTGTTTTTT
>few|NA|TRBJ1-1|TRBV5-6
CASSPWTRDTEAFF
TGTGCCAGCAGCCCGTGGACCCGGGACACTGAAGCTTTCTTT
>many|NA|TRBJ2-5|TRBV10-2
CASSEINQETQYF
TGCGCCAGCAGTGAGATTAATCAAGAGACCCAGTACTTC
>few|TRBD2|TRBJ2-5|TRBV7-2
CASSDPSGGYQETQYF
TGTGCCAGCAGCGACCCTAGCGGGGGGTACCAAGAGACCCAGTACTTC
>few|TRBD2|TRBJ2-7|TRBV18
CASSPGGAEQYF
TGTGCCAGCTCACCCGGGGGGGCCGAGCAGTACTTC
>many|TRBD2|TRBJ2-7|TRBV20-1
CSARDVASGGRHSYEQYF
TGCAGTGCTAGAGATGTAGCTAGCGGGGGGAGACACTCCTACGAGCAGTACTTC
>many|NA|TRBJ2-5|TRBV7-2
CASSLRASGTETQYF
TGTGCCAGCAGCTTAAGGGCCTCAGGTACGGAGACCCAGTACTTC
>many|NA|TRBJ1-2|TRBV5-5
CASSRTDYGYTF
TGTGCCAGCAGCAGGACAGACTATGGCTACACCTTC
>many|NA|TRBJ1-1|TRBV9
CASSVGGVFLNTEAFF
TGTGCCAGCAGCGTAGGGGGGGTGTTTTTGAACACTGAAGCTTTCTTT
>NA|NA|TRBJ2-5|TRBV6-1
CASTAQGGRETQYF
TGTGCCAGCACCGCGCAGGGGGGGCGGGAGACCCAGTACTTC